These 21 T cell receptor beta chains came from one sample sequenced in a study of breast tumors, draining lymph nodes, adjacent tissues. Via MiXCR, TCRdb re-called the multiplex PCR reads, giving one row per CDR3 protein. The sample holds some 65,000 distinct CDR3 sequences, over 40% seen once. Sequencing was performed on breast tumor tissue. The source of these receptors is a female donor with breast cancer. Some clones in this sample may be carry-over from other donors' samples.

This clonotype has ten or more counts. The V and J genes are TRBV20-1 and TRBJ2-3; a weak D match, TRBD2 (6 bases). The CDR3 runs 13 residues. The ends were cut back, 3 bases at V and 1 base at J, with 8 bases in the middle. Germline V lookup: CDR1 DFQATT, CDR2 SNEGSKA (reference sequence). CDR3 sequence (DNA): TGCAGTGCTAGCGGAGGGGGCACAGATACGCAGTATTTT. Amino acid sequence: CSASGGGTDTQYF.

Note on this clonotype: Possible read error: a much larger clone is one base away. The chain has TRBV6-2 or TRBV6-3 and TRBJ2-3; D might be TRBD1 or TRBD2, each matching 5 bases. Trimming left V 5 bases short and J 6 bases short, with 21 bases between. CDR1 and CDR2 from the germline V gene are MNHEY and SVGEGT. This CDR3 is 16 amino acids long. CDR3 DNA sequence: TGTGCCAGCAGTCCTGGGGTGGGGCTAGCATCCGATACGCAGTATTTT. Translated: CASSPGVGLASDTQYF.

This clonotype showed up many times. The V and J genes are TRBV27 and TRBJ1-2, with D tentatively TRBD1 (6 bases). The CDR3 covers 14 residues. The V end lost 6 bases, the J end lost 0 bases, and 11 bases lay between the germline ends. From germline, CDR1 is MNHEY and CDR2 SMNVEV (reference sequence). Here the CDR3 reads CASRSTGTNYGYTF. The CDR3 nucleotides are TGTGCCAGCAGGTCGACAGGTACTAACTATGGCTACACCTTC.

V and J are TRBV20-1 and TRBJ1-4, with D hard to call. CDR1 is DFQATT, CDR2 SNEGSKA, per germline (reference sequence). The CDR3 runs 11 residues. The V and J ends lost 1 base and 10 bases respectively, with 7 bases between them. CDR3 protein: CSARVEGKLFF. CDR3 DNA: TGCAGTGCTAGAGTCGAGGGAAAACTGTTTTTT.

The gene calls are TRBV28 and TRBJ1-5; D is undetermined. The V end was cut by 7 bases, the J end by 2 bases, with 15 bases between. CDR1 is MDHEN, CDR2 SYDVKM, per germline. The CDR3 consists of 15 residues. CDR3 loop: CASNQPLDGNQPQHF. CDR3 coding DNA: TGTGCCAGCAACCAGCCCTTAGATGGCAATCAGCCCCAGCATTTT.

J is TRBJ1-3 and V is TRBV24-1, with no clear D. The germline gives CDR1 KGHDR, CDR2 SFDVKD. The V gene lost 4 bases and the J gene lost 6 bases, with 9 bases spanning the gap. This CDR3 has 13 residues. CDR3 coding DNA: TGTGCCACCAGTGAGCGAAACGAAAACACCATATATTTT. This codes for CATSERNENTIYF.

This clonotype has a count of ten or more. The rearrangement links TRBV18 to TRBJ2-5; tentatively, D is TRBD1 or TRBD2 (6 bases each). This CDR3 region has 17 residues. CDR1 is KGHSH and CDR2 is LQKENI in the germline V gene. Trimming left V 3 bases short and J 0 bases short, with 17 bases between. CDR3 sequence: CASSPGAGGGYQETQYF. CDR3 bases: TGTGCCAGCTCACCGGGCGCCGGGGGCGGGTACCAAGAGACCCAGTACTTC.

This clonotype was seen many times. The chain uses TRBV27 and TRBJ2-4, with 7 bases fitting TRBD1. V shed 6 bases and J 7 bases; nucleotides not matched to a gene: 12. The CDR3 has 15 residues. Germline V gives CDR1 MNHEY, CDR2 SMNVEV (reference sequence). The CDR3 nucleotides read TGTGCCAGCAGGAAGAACCGGGACAGCCTCAACATTCAGTACTTC. It is translated as CASRKNRDSLNIQYF.

The V call is TRBV9, the J call TRBJ1-3; no clear D. The germline V gene has CDR1 SGDLS and CDR2 YYNGEE. Trimming removed 0 bases from V and 0 bases from J, with 10 bases in between. The CDR3 runs 16 residues. The CDR3 sequence is CASSVEVLSSGNTIYF. DNA for the CDR3: TGTGCCAGCAGCGTAGAGGTCCTCTCCTCTGGAAACACCATATATTTT.

At least ten counts were recorded for this clonotype. A much larger clone is a single base away; this may be a read error. The rearrangement uses TRBV20-1 and TRBJ1-2, with D tentatively TRBD1 (6 bases). The CDR3 runs 12 residues. CDR1 and CDR2 (germline): DFQATT, SNEGSKA (reference sequence). In DNA, the CDR3 is TGCAGTGCAGAGACAGGAAACTATGGCTCCACCTTC. Translated: CSAETGNYGSTF.

Details on this clonotype: The germline gene is not matched at one end of the junction; a read error may be the cause. The rearrangement joins TRBV7-7 to TRBJ2-7; D perhaps matches TRBD1 (5 bases). Germline CDR1 SSHAT, CDR2 FNYEAQ (reference sequence). This CDR3 is 16 amino acids long. CDR3 sequence: CASSLSLPGLTYEQYF. In nucleotides, the CDR3 is TGTGCTAGCAGCTTATCTCTTCCAGGGCTTACCTACGAGCAGTACTTC.

V is TRBV19 and J is TRBJ2-2; 15 bases are a match to TRBD2. The germline V gene encodes CDR1 LNHDA and CDR2 SQIVND (reference sequence). The CDR3 contains 20 residues. The V and J ends lost 5 bases and 5 bases, in that order; junction bases with no gene match: 15. CDR3 DNA: TGTGCCAGTAGTCGCGGGGGCCTCGGACTAGCGGGGGGGAGAACCGGGGAGCTGTTTTTT. Protein: CASSRGGLGLAGGRTGELFF.

A remark on this clonotype: No DNA is shown, since the ends of the CDR3 on it are uncertain; the CDR3 is the one TCRdb lists. The chain combines TRBV7-2 with TRBJ2-5; no check of the table's D call, TRBD1, against the DNA was made. The length of the CDR3 is 19 amino acids, counting both ends. From germline, CDR1 is SGHTA and CDR2 FQGNSA. CDR3: CASSFYICSAGGQGEAQYF.

This clonotype was recorded many times. The chain has TRBV5-6 and TRBJ2-1; tentative D call: TRBD2 (6 bases). The CDR3 length is 12 residues. V shed 4 bases and J shed 9 bases, with 11 bases lying between them. Looked up from germline, CDR1 is SGHDT and CDR2 is YYEEEE. The CDR3 nucleotides read TGTGCCAGCAGCCTCCAAGCGGGTGAGCAGTTCTTC. It codes for CASSLQAGEQFF. The complete variable domain, with remaining parts taken from reference TRBV5-6 and TRBJ2-1, reads DAGVTQSPTHLIKTRGQQVTLRCSPKSGHDTVSWYQQALGQGPQFIFQYYEEEERQRGNFPDRFSGHQFPNYSSELNVNALLLGDSALYLCASSLQAGEQFFGPGTRLTVL.

Comment on this clonotype: A much larger clone lies a single base off, so this may be a read error. This chain links TRBV20-1 with TRBJ2-7, with D uncertain. The CDR3 extends over 14 amino acids. Germline CDR1 is DFQATT and CDR2 is SNEGSKA (reference sequence). The CDR3 sequence: CSARVSSSSSEQYF. As DNA, the CDR3 is TGCAGTGCTAGAGTGTCTTCAAGCTCCTCCGAGCAGTACTTC.

This clonotype came up many times. This chain uses TRBV24-1 with TRBJ1-2, with 8 positions matching TRBD1. Per the germline V gene, CDR1 is KGHDR and CDR2 is SFDVKD. This CDR3 region has 15 residues. The V gene end was trimmed by 2 bases and the J gene end by 6 bases; junction bases not matched to a gene: 7. In DNA form, the CDR3 reads TGTGCCACCAGTGATTCCCGGACAGGGAGAGATGGCTACACCTTC. Its translation is CATSDSRTGRDGYTF.

A few counts support this clonotype. The chain recombines TRBV6-5 with TRBJ2-2, with no clear D. V was pared by 6 bases and J by 4 bases, with 15 bases between. The germline gives CDR1 MNHEY, CDR2 SVGAGI. This CDR3 contains 15 residues. The CDR3 sequence is CASRKGSLGTGELFF. CDR3 DNA: TGTGCCAGCAGGAAAGGTTCCCTAGGCACCGGGGAGCTGTTTTTT.

This clonotype was seen ten or more times. This chain links TRBV2 with TRBJ2-7; 12 bases fit TRBD2. CDR3 size: 16 residues. The J segment lost 1 base and the V segment lost 5 bases, leaving 6 bases of the junction unmatched. The V gene's germline CDR1 is SNHLY and CDR2 FYNNEI. This CDR3 is CASSQKGLAGSYEQYF. The CDR3 DNA sequence: TGTGCCAGCAGTCAAAAGGGACTAGCGGGTTCCTACGAGCAGTACTTC. Variable domain in full (rest from reference TRBV2 and TRBJ2-7): EPEVTQTPSHQVTQMGQEVILRCVPISNHLYFYWYRQILGQKVEFLVSFYNNEISEKSEIFDDQFSVERPDGSNFTLKIRSTKLEDSAMYFCASSQKGLAGSYEQYFGPGTRLTVT.

About this clonotype itself: A much larger clone sits a single nucleotide away, making a read error possible. The rearrangement joins TRBV27 to TRBJ2-7; D not resolved. The ends were cut back, 3 bases at V and 3 bases at J, with 12 bases in the middle. CDR3 length equals 14 residues. The germline V gene has CDR1 MNHEY and CDR2 SMNVEV (reference sequence). Here the CDR3 reads CASSFQARHYEQYF. CDR3 nucleotides: TGTGCCAGCAGTTTCCAGGCCAGGCACTACGAGCAGTACTTC.

This clonotype was recorded many times. The genes are TRBV27 and TRBJ1-3; 8 bases map to TRBD1. J gave up 0 bases and V 0 bases, and 4 bases lay outside the gene matches. Germline V CDR1 and CDR2: MNHEY, SMNVEV (reference sequence). The CDR3 totals 17 residues. In nucleotides, the CDR3 is TGTGCCAGCAGTTTATCGGGACAGGTAAACTCTGGAAACACCATATATTTT. Amino acids: CASSLSGQVNSGNTIYF.

This clonotype was observed a handful of times. The chain employs TRBV19 and TRBJ2-1; 9 bases align to TRBD2. Germline V lookup: CDR1 LNHDA, CDR2 SQIVND (reference sequence). V trimming: 4 bases; J trimming: 8 bases; junction bases outside the gene matches: 3. The CDR3 totals 13 residues. The CDR3 DNA sequence: TGTGCCAGTAGTAGCGGGAGGGCCGATGAGCAGTTCTTC. Protein: CASSSGRADEQFF.